Following are 32 T cell receptor beta chains from one sample sequenced in a study of technical replicates of blood from a few donors (dated by TCRdb to 2016 to 2017). The method behind the library was the immunoSEQ multiplex PCR assay. TCRdb re-hosts the immuneACCESS table, in-frame sequences only. Its copies lack some clones; in the studies checked, an unresolved V gene accounts for under half of them, and the cause for the rest is not known. This sample is represented by around 80,000 clones; around 90% of them were singletons. The ten top clones hold 0.25% of the sample. Specimen: T cells isolated from PBMCs. These receptor sequences come from a human donor in good health.

V usage is TRBV11-2 and J usage is TRBJ2-6; a possible D gene is TRBD2 (5 bases). This CDR3 contains 16 residues. Germline assignment: CDR1 SGHAT and CDR2 FQNNGV. The V end lost 3 bases, the J end lost 1 base, and 10 bases lay between the germline ends. The CDR3 region is CASSFGVLSGANVLTF. CDR3 DNA: TGTGCCAGCAGCTTCGGGGTCCTATCTGGGGCCAACGTCCTGACTTTC.

This chain joins TRBV5-4 and TRBJ2-7; a possible D gene is TRBD1 (6 bases). Germline V lookup: CDR1 SGHNT, CDR2 YYREEE (reference sequence). This CDR3 spans 14 amino acids. Trimming removed 4 bases at V and 2 bases at J, with 13 bases between. The CDR3 coding sequence is TGTGCCAGCAGCCGCCAGGGGTTACCCTACGAGCAGTACTTC. It codes for CASSRQGLPYEQYF.

The rearrangement links TRBV27 to TRBJ2-6; D uncertain. The V end was cut by 2 bases, the J end by 0 bases, with 11 bases between. The CDR3 sequence is 17 residues long. Germline V gives CDR1 MNHEY, CDR2 SMNVEV (reference sequence). CDR3 protein: CASSLDPGSSGANVLTF. The CDR3 DNA follows: TGTGCCAGCAGTTTAGATCCAGGCTCCTCTGGGGCCAACGTCCTGACTTTC.

The chain combines TRBV6-1 with TRBJ1-1; a possible D gene is TRBD1 (6 bases). V gave up 0 bases and J gave up 2 bases, with 16 bases separating them. The CDR3 runs 17 residues. Per the germline V gene, CDR1 is MNHNS and CDR2 is SASEGT. The CDR3 protein is CASSEALLQGLNTEAFF. The CDR3 nucleotides are TGTGCCAGCAGTGAAGCGCTTCTGCAGGGGCTAAACACTGAAGCTTTCTTT.

The chain links TRBV29-1 to TRBJ2-5, with 10 nucleotides matching TRBD2. Per the germline V gene, CDR1 is SQVTM and CDR2 is ANQGSEA. V gave up 6 bases and J gave up 4 bases; unmatched junction bases: 20. CDR3 length: 18 amino acids. CDR3 sequence: CSVSRGWSSGSTGETQYF. The CDR3 DNA sequence: TGCAGCGTCTCCCGTGGGTGGTCTAGCGGGAGTACAGGAGAGACCCAGTACTTC. Drawing the rest from reference TRBV29-1 and TRBJ2-5, the complete variable domain is SAVISQKPSRDICQRGTSLTIQCQVDSQVTMMFWYRQQPGQSLTLIATANQGSEATYESGFVIDKFPISRPNLTFSTLTVSNMSPEDSSIYLCSVSRGWSSGSTGETQYFGPGTRLLVL.

CDR3 region: CASSKDNYEQYF. DNA for the CDR3: TGTGCCAGCAGTAAGGACAACTACGAGCAGTACTTC. The chain recombines TRBV27 with TRBJ2-7, with D tentatively TRBD1 (5 bases). Trimming took off 5 bases at V and 3 bases at J, with 8 bases between the two ends. Germline CDR1 is MNHEY and CDR2 is SMNVEV (reference sequence). The CDR3 length is 12 residues.

V and J are TRBV11-3 and TRBJ1-4; D not certain. The CDR3 is 13 residues long. Trimming stripped 4 bases from V and 6 bases from J, with 9 bases between. Germline CDR1 and CDR2: SGHNT and YENEEA. This CDR3 reads CASSSGWDEKLFF. DNA for the CDR3: TGTGCCAGCAGCTCGGGGTGGGATGAAAAACTGTTTTTT.

The V gene is TRBV29-1, the J gene TRBJ1-2, with a tentative D call TRBD1 (5 bases). CDR1 and CDR2 from the germline V gene are SQVTM and ANQGSEA. Trimming removed 5 bases from V and 0 bases from J, with 19 bases in between. The CDR3 totals 16 residues. The CDR3 DNA reads as TGCAGCGTTCACGACAGTGGGAACCAACCTAACTATGGCTACACCTTC. It codes for CSVHDSGNQPNYGYTF.

This sequence joins TRBV27 and TRBJ1-2; TRBD1 aligns across 9 bases. The CDR3 extends over 16 amino acids. J gave up 7 bases and V 4 bases, and 13 bases lay outside the gene matches. From germline, CDR1 is MNHEY and CDR2 SMNVEV (reference sequence). CDR3: CASSSGQGRRAGGYTF. CDR3 bases: TGTGCCAGCAGTTCGGGACAGGGTAGAAGAGCGGGTGGCTACACCTTC.

The chain is built from TRBV5-5 and TRBJ1-6; D call uncertain. Germline V gives CDR1 SGHKS, CDR2 YYEKEE (reference sequence). With 0 bases removed from V and 3 bases from J, the gap between germline ends came to 7 bases. The CDR3 is made up of 15 amino acids. CDR3 sequence: CASSLGPGYNSPLHF. The CDR3 DNA is TGTGCCAGCAGCTTGGGCCCGGGCTATAATTCACCCCTCCACTTT.

The chain carries TRBV7-6 and TRBJ2-1; 9 positions match TRBD1. Germline V gene sequence: CDR1 SGHVS, CDR2 FNYEAQ. V lost 1 base to trimming and J lost 6 bases; unmatched junction nucleotides: 13. The CDR3 consists of 18 residues. CDR3 coding DNA: TGTGCCAGCAGCTTAGGGCACTTCGGGACAGGGTTAGGCAATGAGCAGTTCTTC. Translated, it gives CASSLGHFGTGLGNEQFF.

This chain uses TRBV4-1 with TRBJ2-7, with 7 positions matching TRBD1. The germline V gene encodes CDR1 MGHRA and CDR2 YSYEKL. V shed 0 bases, J shed 1 base, and the junction held 3 bases outside the gene matches. The CDR3 length is 15 residues. The CDR3 protein is CASSQDRGQSYEQYF. CDR3 coding DNA: TGCGCCAGCAGCCAAGATAGGGGACAGTCCTACGAGCAGTACTTC.

The chain joins TRBV2 to TRBJ2-1, with 12 bases identical to TRBD2. The V gene end was trimmed by 7 bases and the J gene end by 3 bases; junction bases not matched to a gene: 4. CDR1 is SNHLY, CDR2 FYNNEI, per germline. The CDR3 loop spans 15 amino acids. CDR3 nucleotide sequence: TGTGCCAGCACCCGGACTAGCGGGATCTACAATGAGCAGTTCTTC. Its translation is CASTRTSGIYNEQFF.

J is TRBJ2-5 and V is TRBV5-8, with D possibly TRBD1 on 6 matching bases. Germline CDR1 SGHTS, CDR2 YDEGEE. The CDR3 runs to 13 residues. V lost 1 base to trimming and J lost 5 bases, with 9 bases between them. The CDR3, as DNA: TGTGCCAGCAGCTTGCAGGGGCCCGAGACCCAGTACTTC. It encodes CASSLQGPETQYF.

The rearrangement joins TRBV11-1 to TRBJ2-2, with D maybe TRBD2 (6 bases). Germline V gene sequence: CDR1 SGHAT, CDR2 FQDESV (reference sequence). Trimming shortened V by 5 bases and J by 6 bases, and 16 bases separated the two germline ends. The CDR3 covers 15 residues. The chain's CDR3 is CASSPRLVRAGELFF. CDR3 DNA: TGTGCCAGCAGCCCGAGACTAGTTCGGGCCGGGGAGCTGTTTTTT.

The chain joins TRBV7-9 to TRBJ2-2; 12 positions match TRBD2. This CDR3 region has 16 residues. Germline CDR1 and CDR2: SEHNR and FQNEAQ (reference sequence). V was clipped by 8 bases and J by 4 bases; unmatched bases: 8. CDR3 sequence: CASALAGGQGTGELFF. CDR3 in DNA: TGTGCCAGCGCGCTAGCGGGAGGGCAAGGCACCGGGGAGCTGTTTTTT.

The rearrangement links TRBV5-4 to TRBJ2-7; TRBD1 matches at 10 bases. Trimming cost V 2 bases and J 5 bases; bases outside gene matches: 7. The V gene's germline CDR1 is SGHNT and CDR2 YYREEE (reference sequence). CDR3 length equals 15 residues. CDR3 in DNA: TGTGCCAGCAGCTTACGACAGGGGGCTAGGAACGAGCAGTACTTC. It yields the protein CASSLRQGARNEQYF.

The genes are TRBV9 and TRBJ1-2; D ambiguous. Germline assignment: CDR1 SGDLS and CDR2 YYNGEE. The CDR3 spans 17 residues. V was trimmed by 6 bases and J by 0 bases, leaving 21 bases between them. The CDR3: CASTSSRVGETNYGYTF. CDR3 DNA: TGTGCCAGCACATCTTCTAGGGTCGGGGAAACTAACTATGGCTACACCTTC.

The chain employs TRBV9 and TRBJ2-3; D is undetermined. CDR3 length equals 13 residues. CDR1 and CDR2 from the germline V gene are SGDLS and YYNGEE. The V and J ends lost 5 bases and 3 bases respectively, with 10 bases between them. The CDR3 protein is CASRPSGTDTQYF. CDR3 in DNA: TGTGCCAGCAGACCCTCAGGTACAGATACGCAGTATTTT.

This clone turned up a few times. The CDR3 region has the DNA TGTGCCAGTACCTATGAACAGGGATTCGATGGCTACACCTTC. It yields the protein CASTYEQGFDGYTF. This chain links TRBV19 with TRBJ1-2, with a tentative D call TRBD1 (6 bases). CDR3 size: 14 residues. Trimming removed 7 bases from V and 6 bases from J, with 18 bases in between. In germline, CDR1 is LNHDA, CDR2 SQIVND (reference sequence).

This chain connects TRBV2 to TRBJ2-1; 7 positions match TRBD2. Unmatched junction bases numbered 8, after V lost 5 bases and J lost 1 base. Germline CDR1 is SNHLY and CDR2 is FYNNEI. The CDR3 is 16 residues long. The CDR3, as DNA: TGTGCCAGCAGTCGAAATGTAGCGGGTTCCTACAATGAGCAGTTCTTC. It encodes CASSRNVAGSYNEQFF.

This rearrangement joins TRBV6-5 to TRBJ2-2, with a weak D call TRBD1 (5 bases). The germline gives CDR1 MNHEY, CDR2 SVGAGI. V lost 2 bases and J 5 bases, leaving 9 bases between the germline ends. The CDR3 sequence is 14 residues long. CDR3 nucleotide sequence: TGTGCCAGCAGTTACGGACATGGGACCGGGGAGCTGTTTTTT. Translation: CASSYGHGTGELFF.

This chain joins TRBV19 and TRBJ2-3; 8 positions agree with TRBD2. Germline V gene data show CDR1 as LNHDA and CDR2 as SQIVND (reference sequence). The CDR3 is made up of 15 amino acids. The junction had 6 bases not matched to a gene; V was cut back by 5 bases and J by 2 bases. CDR3 in amino acids: CASSEAGVITDTQYF. CDR3 coding DNA: TGTGCCAGTAGTGAAGCGGGAGTGATCACAGATACGCAGTATTTT.

The rearrangement links TRBV7-9 to TRBJ2-2; TRBD2 aligns across 8 bases. This CDR3 comprises 16 residues. J was trimmed by 7 bases and V by 3 bases; bases with no gene match: 10. CDR1 and CDR2 (germline): SEHNR, FQNEAQ (reference sequence). The CDR3 DNA reads TGTGCCAGCAGCTTTGGGACTAGATGGGATAACGGGGAGCTGTTTTTT. Protein sequence: CASSFGTRWDNGELFF.

The chain links TRBV5-1 to TRBJ2-3; the D gene is possibly TRBD1 (6 bases). This CDR3 contains 15 residues. V lost 2 bases, J lost 4 bases, and 14 bases lay in between. In germline, CDR1 is SGHRS, CDR2 YFSETQ. The CDR3 is CASSFWGRGPDTQYF. CDR3 nucleotide sequence: TGCGCCAGCAGCTTTTGGGGGCGCGGGCCAGATACGCAGTATTTT.

The chain is built from TRBV7-9 and TRBJ2-1; TRBD2 might be the D (6 bases). The CDR3 extends over 16 amino acids. Germline V gives CDR1 SEHNR, CDR2 FQNEAQ (reference sequence). V lost 5 bases to trimming and J lost 0 bases, with 14 bases between them. CDR3 DNA sequence: TGTGCCAGCAGCCTTTTAGCGGAAGGCTCCTACAATGAGCAGTTCTTC. It codes for CASSLLAEGSYNEQFF.

The chain combines TRBV6-1 with TRBJ1-1, with a tentative D call TRBD1 (5 bases). The V gene lost 3 bases and the J gene lost 8 bases, with 10 bases spanning the gap. This CDR3 region has 12 residues. Germline V CDR1 and CDR2: MNHNS, SASEGT. The CDR3: CASSETEPEAFF. The CDR3 bases are TGTGCCAGCAGTGAGACAGAACCCGAAGCTTTCTTT.

The rearrangement links TRBV6-1 to TRBJ2-2; 9 nucleotides agree with TRBD2. The CDR3 is made up of 20 amino acids. With V trimmed by 1 base and J by 7 bases, 19 bases remained unmatched. Germline values: CDR1 MNHNS, CDR2 SASEGT. The CDR3 is CASSEVGILAGYPKGGELFF. CDR3 nucleotides: TGTGCCAGCAGTGAAGTTGGGATCCTAGCGGGGTATCCGAAGGGCGGGGAGCTGTTTTTT.

The V and J genes are TRBV25-1 and TRBJ2-2; D uncertain. The CDR3 has 15 amino acids. Per the germline V gene, CDR1 is MGHDK and CDR2 is SYGVNS. V shed 4 bases and J shed 3 bases, with 12 bases lying between them. The CDR3 DNA reads as TGTGCCAGCAGTGCCTCCCCGGGTGACACCGGGGAGCTGTTTTTT. As protein: CASSASPGDTGELFF. Using reference TRBV25-1 and TRBJ2-2 for the parts outside the CDR3, the full variable domain is EADIYQTPRYLVIGTGKKITLECSQTMGHDKMYWYQQDPGMELHLIHYSYGVNSTEKGDLSSESTVSRIRTEHFPLTLESARPSHTSQYLCASSASPGDTGELFFGEGSRLTVL.

The chain has TRBV28 and TRBJ1-1, with D tentatively TRBD1 (5 bases). The CDR3 contains 15 residues. Germline V lookup: CDR1 MDHEN, CDR2 SYDVKM. The V end was cut by 8 bases, the J end by 1 base, with 17 bases between. Here the CDR3 reads CASGRGGRWNTEAFF. CDR3 DNA sequence: TGTGCCAGCGGGCGCGGGGGGAGGTGGAACACTGAAGCTTTCTTT.

V gene TRBV9 combines with J gene TRBJ2-3; weak D call: TRBD1 (6 bases). The germline V gene encodes CDR1 SGDLS and CDR2 YYNGEE. CDR3 length: 14 amino acids. Deletions cut 4 bases from V and 6 bases from J, with 15 bases between. CDR3 amino acids: CASSRDTEGDTQYF. CDR3 DNA: TGTGCCAGCAGCCGGGACACTGAGGGCGATACGCAGTATTTT.

The chain uses TRBV27 and TRBJ2-1; D possibly corresponds to TRBD2 (5 bases). The germline CDR1 and CDR2 sequences are MNHEY and SMNVEV (reference sequence). The CDR3 is 15 amino acids. V was cut by 3 bases and J by 5 bases, with 14 bases left in between. Written as DNA, the CDR3 is TGTGCCAGCAGTTTCGAAGCGGAGCAAGACAATGAGCAGTTCTTC. Translating it yields CASSFEAEQDNEQFF.